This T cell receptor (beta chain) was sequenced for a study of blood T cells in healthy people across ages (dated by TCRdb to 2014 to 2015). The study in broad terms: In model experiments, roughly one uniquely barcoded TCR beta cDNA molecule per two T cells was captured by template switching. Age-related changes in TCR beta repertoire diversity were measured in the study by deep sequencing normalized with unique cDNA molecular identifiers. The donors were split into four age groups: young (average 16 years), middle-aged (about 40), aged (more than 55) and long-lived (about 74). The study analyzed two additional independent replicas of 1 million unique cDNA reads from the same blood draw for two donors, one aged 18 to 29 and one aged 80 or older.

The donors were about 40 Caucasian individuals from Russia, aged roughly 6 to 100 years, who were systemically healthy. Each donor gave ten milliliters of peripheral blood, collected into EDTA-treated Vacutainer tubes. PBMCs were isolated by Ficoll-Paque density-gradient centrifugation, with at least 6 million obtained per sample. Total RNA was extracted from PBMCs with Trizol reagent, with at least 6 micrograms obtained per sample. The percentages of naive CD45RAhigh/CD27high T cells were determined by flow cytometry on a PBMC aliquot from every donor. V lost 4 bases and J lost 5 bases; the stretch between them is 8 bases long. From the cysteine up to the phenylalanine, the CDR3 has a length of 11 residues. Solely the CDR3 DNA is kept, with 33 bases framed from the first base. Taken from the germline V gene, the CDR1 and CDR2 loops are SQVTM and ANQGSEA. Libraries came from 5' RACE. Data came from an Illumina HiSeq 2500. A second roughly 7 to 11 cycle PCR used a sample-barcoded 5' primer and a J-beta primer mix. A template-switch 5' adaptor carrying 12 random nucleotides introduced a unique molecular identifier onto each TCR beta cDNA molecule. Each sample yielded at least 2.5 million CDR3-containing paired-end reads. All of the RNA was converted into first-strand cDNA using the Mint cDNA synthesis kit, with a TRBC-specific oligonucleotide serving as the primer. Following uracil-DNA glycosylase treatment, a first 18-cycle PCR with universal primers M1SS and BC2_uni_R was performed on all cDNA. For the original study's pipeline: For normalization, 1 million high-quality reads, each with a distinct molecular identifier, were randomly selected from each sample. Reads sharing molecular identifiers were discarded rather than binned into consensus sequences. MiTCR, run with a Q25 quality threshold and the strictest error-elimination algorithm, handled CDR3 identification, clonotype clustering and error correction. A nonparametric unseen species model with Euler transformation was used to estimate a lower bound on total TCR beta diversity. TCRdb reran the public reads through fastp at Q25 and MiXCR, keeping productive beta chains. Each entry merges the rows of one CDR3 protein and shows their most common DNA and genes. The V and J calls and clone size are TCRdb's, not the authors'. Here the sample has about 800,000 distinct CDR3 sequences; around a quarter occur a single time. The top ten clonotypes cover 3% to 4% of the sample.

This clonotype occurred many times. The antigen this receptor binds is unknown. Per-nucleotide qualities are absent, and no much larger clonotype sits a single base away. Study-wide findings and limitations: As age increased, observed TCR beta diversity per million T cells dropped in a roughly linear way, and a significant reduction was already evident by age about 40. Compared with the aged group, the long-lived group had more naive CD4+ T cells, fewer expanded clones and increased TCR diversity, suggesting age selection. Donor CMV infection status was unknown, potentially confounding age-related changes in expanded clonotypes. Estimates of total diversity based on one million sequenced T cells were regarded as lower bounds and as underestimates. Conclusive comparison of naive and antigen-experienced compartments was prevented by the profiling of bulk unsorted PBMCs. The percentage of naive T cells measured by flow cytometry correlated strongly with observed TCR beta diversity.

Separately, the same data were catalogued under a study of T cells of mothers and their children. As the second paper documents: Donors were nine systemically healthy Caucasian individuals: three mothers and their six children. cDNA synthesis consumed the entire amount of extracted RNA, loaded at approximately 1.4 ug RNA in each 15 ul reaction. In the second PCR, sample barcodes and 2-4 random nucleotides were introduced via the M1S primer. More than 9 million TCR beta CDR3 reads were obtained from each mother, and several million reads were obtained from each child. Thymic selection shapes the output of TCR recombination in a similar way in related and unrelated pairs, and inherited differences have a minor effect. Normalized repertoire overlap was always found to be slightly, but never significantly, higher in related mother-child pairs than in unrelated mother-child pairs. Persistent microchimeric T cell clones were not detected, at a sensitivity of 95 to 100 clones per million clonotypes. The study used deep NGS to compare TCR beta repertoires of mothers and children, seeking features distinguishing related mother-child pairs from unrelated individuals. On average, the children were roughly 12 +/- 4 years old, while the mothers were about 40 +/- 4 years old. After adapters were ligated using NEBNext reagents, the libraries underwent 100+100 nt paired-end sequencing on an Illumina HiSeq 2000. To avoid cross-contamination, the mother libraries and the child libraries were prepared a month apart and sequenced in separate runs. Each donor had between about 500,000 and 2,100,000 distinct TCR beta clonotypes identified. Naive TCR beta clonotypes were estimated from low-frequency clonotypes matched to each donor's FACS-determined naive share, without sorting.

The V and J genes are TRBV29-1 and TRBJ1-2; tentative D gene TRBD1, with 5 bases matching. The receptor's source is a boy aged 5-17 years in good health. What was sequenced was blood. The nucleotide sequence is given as TGCAGCGTTGGGCAGGGTTATGGCTACACCTTC. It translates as CSVGQGYGYTF.